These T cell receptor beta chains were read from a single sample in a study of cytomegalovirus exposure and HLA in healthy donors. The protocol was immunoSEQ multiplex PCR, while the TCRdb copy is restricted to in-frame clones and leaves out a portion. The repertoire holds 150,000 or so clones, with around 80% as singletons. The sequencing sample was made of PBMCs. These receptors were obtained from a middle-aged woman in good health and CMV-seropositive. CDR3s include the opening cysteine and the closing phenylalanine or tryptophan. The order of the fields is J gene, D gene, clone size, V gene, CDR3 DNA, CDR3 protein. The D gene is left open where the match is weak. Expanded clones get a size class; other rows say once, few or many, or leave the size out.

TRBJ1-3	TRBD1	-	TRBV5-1	TGCGCCAGCAGCTTGACAGGGGCTGGAAACACCATATATTTT	CASSLTGAGNTIYF
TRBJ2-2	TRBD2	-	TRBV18	TGTGCCAGCTCACCATTCAGCGGGAGCGGCACCGGGGAGCTGTTTTTT	CASSPFSGSGTGELFF
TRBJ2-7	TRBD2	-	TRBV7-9	TGTGCCAGCAGCCTCGAGGGACTAGCGGGGACCTACGAGCAGTACTTC	CASSLEGLAGTYEQYF
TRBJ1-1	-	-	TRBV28	TGTGCCAGCAGTTTAACCGTCGTTCCAGCTGAAGCTTTCTTT	CASSLTVVPAEAFF
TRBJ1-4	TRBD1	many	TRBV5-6	TGTGCCAGCACCGTGACAGGGATGACTAATGAAAAACTGTTTTTT	CASTVTGMTNEKLFF
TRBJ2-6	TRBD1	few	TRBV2	TGTGCCAGTGCCAGGGACAGGGGTAACGTCCTGACTTTC	CASARDRGNVLTF
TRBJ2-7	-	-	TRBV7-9	TGTGCCAGCAGCTTAAAGGGGGGACAGAGCTCCTACGAGCAGTACTTC	CASSLKGGQSSYEQYF
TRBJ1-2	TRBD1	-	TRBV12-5	TGTGCTAGTGGTTTGGGACAGGGTAACTCTGGCTACACCTTC	CASGLGQGNSGYTF
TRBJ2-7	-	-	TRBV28	TGTGCCAGCAGTTCACCGACAGGTTCATCCTACGAGCAGTACTTC	CASSSPTGSSYEQYF
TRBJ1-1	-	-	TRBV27	TGTGCCAGCCTCAGGGAGGCAGTCTTTGAAGCTTTCTTT	CASLREAVFEAFF
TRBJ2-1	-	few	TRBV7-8	TGTGCCAGCAGCTTAGCGGCAGGGTCCTACAATGAGCAGTTCTTC	CASSLAAGSYNEQFF
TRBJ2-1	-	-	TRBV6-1	TGTGCCAGCAGTGAAGCGTCCAACAGGGTAAAGAGGAATGAGCAGTTCTTC	CASSEASNRVKRNEQFF
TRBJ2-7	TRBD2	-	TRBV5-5	TGTGCCAGCAGCTTGGAGACTAGCGGATTCTACGAGCAGTACTTC	CASSLETSGFYEQYF
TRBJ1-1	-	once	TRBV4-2	TGTGCCAGCAGCCAACCGGGGACTGAAGCTTTCTTT	CASSQPGTEAFF
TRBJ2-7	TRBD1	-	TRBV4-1	TGCGCCAGCAGCCCTGGACAGGGAATGTACGAGCAGTACTTC	CASSPGQGMYEQYF
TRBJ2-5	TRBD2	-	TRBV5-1	TGCGCCAGCAGGGCCGCTAGCGGGATCCTCCGGGAGACCCAGTACTTC	CASRAASGILRETQYF
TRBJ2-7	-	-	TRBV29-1	TGCAGCGTTGAACGGGATCGGGGCGAGCAGTACTTC	CSVERDRGEQYF
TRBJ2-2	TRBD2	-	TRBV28	TGTGCCAGCCTCGGGGGGGGAAAAACCGGGGAGCTGTTTTTT	CASLGGGKTGELFF
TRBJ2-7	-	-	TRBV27	TGTGCCAGCAGTTTATCTGCGGCTATTTACGAGCAGTACTTC	CASSLSAAIYEQYF
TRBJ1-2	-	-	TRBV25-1	TGTGCCAGCAGTGGGCACAGGGTTTTTCTCCTGGACTATGGCTACACCTTC	CASSGHRVFLLDYGYTF
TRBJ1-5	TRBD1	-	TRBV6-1	TGTGCCAGCAGTGATGGCGGAACAGGGGTTAGCAATCAGCCCCAGCATTTT	CASSDGGTGVSNQPQHF
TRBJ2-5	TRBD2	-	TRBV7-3	TGTGCCAGCAGCTCAGGACTAGCGGGAGAGACCCAGTACTTC	CASSSGLAGETQYF
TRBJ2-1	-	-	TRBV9	TGTGCCAGCAGCGTAGACAGGGTCAATGAGCAGTTCTTC	CASSVDRVNEQFF
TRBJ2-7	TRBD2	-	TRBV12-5	TGTGCTAGTGGTCCCGACGATAGCGGGAGGGCTGCCTACGAGCAGTACTTC	CASGPDDSGRAAYEQYF
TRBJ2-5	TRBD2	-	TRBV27	TGTGCCAGCAGTTTACTAGCGGGAGTCGCGGAGACCCAGTACTTC	CASSLLAGVAETQYF
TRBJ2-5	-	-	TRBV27	TGTGCCAGCAGTCCCCTCGTATCCCAAGAGACCCAGTACTTC	CASSPLVSQETQYF
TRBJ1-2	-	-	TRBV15	TGTGCCACCAGCAGGACGGGACTCGGGGCAGGCTACACCTTC	CATSRTGLGAGYTF
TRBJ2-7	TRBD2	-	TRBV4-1	TGCGCCAGCAGCCAAGCCCCTAGCGGGAGTCCCTACGAGCAGTACTTC	CASSQAPSGSPYEQYF
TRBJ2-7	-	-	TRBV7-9	TGTGCCAGCAGCTTTCAGGGTGCCAGCGAGCAGTACTTC	CASSFQGASEQYF
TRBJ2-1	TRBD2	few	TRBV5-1	TGCGCCAGCAGCTTTACTAGCGGGAACAATGAGCAGTTCTTC	CASSFTSGNNEQFF
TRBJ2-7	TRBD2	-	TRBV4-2	TGTGCCAGCACTTCGGGTCCTAGCGGGGGGAGCTCCTACGAGCAGTACTTC	CASTSGPSGGSSYEQYF
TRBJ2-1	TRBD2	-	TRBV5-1	TGCGCCAGCAGCACTCGGACTAGCGGACTAAAGAATGAGCAGTTCTTC	CASSTRTSGLKNEQFF
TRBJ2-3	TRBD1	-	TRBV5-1	TGCGCCAGCAGCTTGCAGGGGGCGGCGTTCACAGATACGCAGTATTTT	CASSLQGAAFTDTQYF
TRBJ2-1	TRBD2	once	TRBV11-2	TGTGCCAGCAGCTTAGTTGGGACTAGGGGCTACAATGAGCAGTTCTTC	CASSLVGTRGYNEQFF
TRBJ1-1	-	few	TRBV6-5	TGTGCCAGCAGTGGCAGGGCGAACACTGAAGCTTTCTTT	CASSGRANTEAFF
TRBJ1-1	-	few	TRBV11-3	TGTGCCAGCAGCTTGGCAGTTTTGGACAGTCCTGAAGCTTTCTTT	CASSLAVLDSPEAFF
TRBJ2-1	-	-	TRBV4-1	TGCGCCAGCAGCCACTCATCAGAATACAATGAGCAGTTCTTC	CASSHSSEYNEQFF
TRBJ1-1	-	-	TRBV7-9	TGTGCCAGCAGCCCCCCCGGGAACACTGAAGCTTTCTTT	CASSPPGNTEAFF
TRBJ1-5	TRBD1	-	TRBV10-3	TGTGCCATCAGTGGGCCGGGACAGGAAAATAGCAATCAGCCCCAGCATTTT	CAISGPGQENSNQPQHF
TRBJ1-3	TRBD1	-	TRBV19	TGTGCCAGTAGTACAGGGACAGGGTTAAGAGGAAACACCATATATTTT	CASSTGTGLRGNTIYF
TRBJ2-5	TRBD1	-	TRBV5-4	TGTGCCAGCAGGCTAACAGGGGCAGGGGAGACCCAGTACTTC	CASRLTGAGETQYF
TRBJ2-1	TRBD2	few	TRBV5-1	TGCGCCAGCAGCTTGGCGTTACTAGCGGTCTACAATGAGCAGTTCTTC	CASSLALLAVYNEQFF
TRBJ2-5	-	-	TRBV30	TGTGCCTGGAGTGGACGGGTTAAGGCGGGTGGGGTTATGTACTTC	CAWSGRVKAGGVMYF
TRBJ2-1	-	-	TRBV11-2	TGTGCCAGCAGGGACCTTCTCGGCGGGTCCTACAATGAGCAGTTCTTC	CASRDLLGGSYNEQFF
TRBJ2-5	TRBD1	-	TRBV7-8	TGTGCCAGCAGCCTAAACAGGGGGCGAGAGACCCAGTACTTC	CASSLNRGRETQYF
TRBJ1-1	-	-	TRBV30	TGTGCCTGGAGTCCAGGGGTGAACACTGAAGCTTTCTTT	CAWSPGVNTEAFF
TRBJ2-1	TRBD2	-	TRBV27	TGTGCCAGCAGTTTAGGGATAGCGGGAGGCAATGAGCAGTTCTTC	CASSLGIAGGNEQFF
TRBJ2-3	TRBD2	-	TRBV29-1	TGCAGCGTTGTAACCCTTCCTGGGACTAGTCAAATCCCAGGCGCAGATACGCAGTATTTT	CSVVTLPGTSQIPGADTQYF
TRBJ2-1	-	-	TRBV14	TGTGCCAGCAGCCAACTTAGACTAGCCTACAATGAGCAGTTCTTC	CASSQLRLAYNEQFF